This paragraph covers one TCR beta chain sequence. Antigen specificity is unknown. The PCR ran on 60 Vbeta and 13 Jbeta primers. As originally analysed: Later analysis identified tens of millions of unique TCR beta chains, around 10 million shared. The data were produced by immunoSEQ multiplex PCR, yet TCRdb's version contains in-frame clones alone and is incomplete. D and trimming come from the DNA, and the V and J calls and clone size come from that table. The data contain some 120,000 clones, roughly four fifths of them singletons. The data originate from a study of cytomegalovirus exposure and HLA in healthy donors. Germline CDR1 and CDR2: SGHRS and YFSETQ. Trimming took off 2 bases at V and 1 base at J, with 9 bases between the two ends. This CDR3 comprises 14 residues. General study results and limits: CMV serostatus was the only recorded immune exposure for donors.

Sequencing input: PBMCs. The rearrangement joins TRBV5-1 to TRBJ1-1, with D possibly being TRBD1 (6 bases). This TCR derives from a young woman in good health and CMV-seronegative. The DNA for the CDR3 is TGCGCCAGCAGCTTTACAGGGCAGAACACTGAAGCTTTCTTT. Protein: CASSFTGQNTEAFF. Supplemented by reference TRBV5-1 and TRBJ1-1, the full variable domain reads KAGVTQTPRYLIKTRGQQVTLSCSPISGHRSVSWYQQTPGQGLQFLFEYFSETQRNKGNFPGRFSGRQFSNSRSEMNVSTLELGDSALYLCASSFTGQNTEAFFGQGTRLTVV.